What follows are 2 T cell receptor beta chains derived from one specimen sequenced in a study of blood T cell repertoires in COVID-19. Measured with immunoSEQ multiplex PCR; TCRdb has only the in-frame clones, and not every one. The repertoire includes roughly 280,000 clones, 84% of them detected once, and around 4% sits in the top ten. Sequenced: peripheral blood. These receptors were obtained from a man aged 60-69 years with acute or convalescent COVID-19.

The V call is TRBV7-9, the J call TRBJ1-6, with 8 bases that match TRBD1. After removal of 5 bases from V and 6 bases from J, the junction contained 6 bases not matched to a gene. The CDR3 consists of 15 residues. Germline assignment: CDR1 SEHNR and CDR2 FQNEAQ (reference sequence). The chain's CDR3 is CASSRQGQGNSPLHF. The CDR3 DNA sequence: TGTGCCAGCAGCAGACAAGGACAGGGTAATTCACCCCTCCACTTT.

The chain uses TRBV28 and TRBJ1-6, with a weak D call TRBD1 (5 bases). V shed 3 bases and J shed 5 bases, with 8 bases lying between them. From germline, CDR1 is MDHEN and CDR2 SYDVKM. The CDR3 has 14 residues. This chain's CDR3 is CASSLETDNSPLHF. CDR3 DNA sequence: TGTGCCAGCAGTTTGGAGACAGATAATTCACCCCTCCACTTT.